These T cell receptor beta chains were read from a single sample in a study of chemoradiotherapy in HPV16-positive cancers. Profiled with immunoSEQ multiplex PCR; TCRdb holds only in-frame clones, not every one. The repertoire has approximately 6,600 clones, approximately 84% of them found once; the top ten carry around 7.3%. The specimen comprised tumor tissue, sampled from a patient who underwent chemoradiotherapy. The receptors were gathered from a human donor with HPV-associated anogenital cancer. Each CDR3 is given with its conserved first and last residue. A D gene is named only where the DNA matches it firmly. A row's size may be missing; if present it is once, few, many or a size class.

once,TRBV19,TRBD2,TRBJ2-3,CASSQGLADTQYF,TGTGCCAGTAGTCAGGGACTAGCAGATACGCAGTATTTT
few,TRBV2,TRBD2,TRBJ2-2,CASSETSAPGELFF,TGTGCCAGCAGCGAAACTAGCGCGCCCGGGGAGCTGTTTTTT
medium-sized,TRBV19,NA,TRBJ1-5,CASSIDRTEEFNQPQHF,TGTGCCAGTAGTATAGATAGAACAGAAGAGTTCAATCAGCCCCAGCATTTT
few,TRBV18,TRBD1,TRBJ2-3,CASSPLRFRTGVTDTQYF,TGTGCCAGCTCACCACTTAGGTTCAGGACAGGGGTAACAGATACGCAGTATTTT
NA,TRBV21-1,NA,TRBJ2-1,CASSKPYRSSGGSYNEQFF,TGTGCCAGCAGCAAACCCTACCGATCTAGCGGGGGGTCGTACAATGAGCAGTTCTTC
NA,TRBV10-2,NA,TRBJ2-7,CASCDREGTYEQYF,TGCGCCAGCTGTGACAGGGAGGGAACCTACGAGCAGTACTTC
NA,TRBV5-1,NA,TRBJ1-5,CASSSNTGDQPQHF,TGCGCCAGCAGCTCTAATACCGGGGATCAGCCCCAGCATTTT
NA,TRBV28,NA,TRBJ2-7,CASGQAYEQYF,TGTGCCAGCGGGCAGGCCTACGAGCAGTACTTC
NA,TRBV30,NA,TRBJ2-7,CAWSVPGREQYF,TGTGCCTGGAGTGTTCCAGGGCGGGAGCAGTACTTC
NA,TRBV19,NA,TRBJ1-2,CASSIYAGGANYGYTF,TGTGCCAGTAGTATTTACGCAGGCGGGGCTAACTATGGCTACACCTTC
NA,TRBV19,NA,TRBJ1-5,CASTLRESGNQPQHF,TGTGCCAGTACCCTCCGGGAGAGTGGCAATCAGCCCCAGCATTTT
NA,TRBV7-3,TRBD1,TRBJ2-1,CASSLRTGDSYNEQFF,TGTGCCAGCAGCTTAAGGACAGGGGATTCCTACAATGAGCAGTTCTTC
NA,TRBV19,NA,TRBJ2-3,CASSIGRGKSDTQYF,TGTGCCAGTAGTATAGGCAGGGGAAAATCAGATACGCAGTATTTT
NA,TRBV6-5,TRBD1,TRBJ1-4,CASSYDREGEKLFF,TGTGCCAGCAGTTACGACAGGGAGGGTGAAAAACTGTTTTTT
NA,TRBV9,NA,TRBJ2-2,CASSVAKTDPNTGELFF,TGTGCCAGCAGCGTAGCTAAAACAGACCCGAACACCGGGGAGCTGTTTTTT
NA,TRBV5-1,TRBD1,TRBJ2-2,CASSPGQGRTGELFF,TGCGCCAGCAGCCCGGGACAGGGACGGACCGGGGAGCTGTTTTTT
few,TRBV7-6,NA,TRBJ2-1,CASSYIGVGEQFF,TGTGCCAGCAGCTACATAGGGGTCGGTGAGCAGTTCTTC
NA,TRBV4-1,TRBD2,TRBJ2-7,CASSQDHERGKVEQYF,TGCGCCAGCAGCCAAGATCACGAGCGGGGGAAGGTAGAGCAGTACTTC
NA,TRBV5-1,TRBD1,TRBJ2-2,CASTQTGGNTGELFF,TGCGCCAGCACCCAGACAGGGGGGAACACCGGGGAGCTGTTTTTT
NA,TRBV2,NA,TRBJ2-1,CASRIENNEQFF,TGTGCCAGCAGGATTGAAAACAATGAGCAGTTCTTC
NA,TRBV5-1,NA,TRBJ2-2,CASSLAPPGELFF,TGCGCCAGCAGCTTGGCCCCGCCCGGGGAGCTGTTTTTT
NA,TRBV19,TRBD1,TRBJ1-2,CASSIGTGGDAGYTF,TGTGCCAGTAGTATAGGGACAGGGGGCGATGCGGGCTACACCTTC
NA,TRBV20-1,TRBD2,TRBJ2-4,CRGIAGNIQYF,TGCAGGGGGATAGCGGGAAACATTCAGTACTTC
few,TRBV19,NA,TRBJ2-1,CASSIEGTGIGAFWQFF,TGTGCCAGTAGTATAGAGGGTACAGGGATTGGAGCGTTTTGGCAGTTCTTC
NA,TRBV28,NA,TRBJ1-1,CASSLYGGQAFF,TGTGCCAGCAGTTTATACGGGGGGCAAGCTTTCTTT
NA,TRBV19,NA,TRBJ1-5,CASSTGDGNQPQHF,TGTGCCAGTAGTACGGGGGACGGCAATCAGCCCCAGCATTTT
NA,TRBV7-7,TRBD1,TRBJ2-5,CASSSTGTGETQYF,TGTGCTAGCAGCTCCACCGGGACAGGGGAGACCCAGTACTTC
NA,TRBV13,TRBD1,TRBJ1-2,CASSSLQGVGGYTF,TGTGCCAGCAGCTCGCTACAGGGGGTGGGAGGCTACACCTTC
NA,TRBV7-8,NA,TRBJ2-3,CASSSNPKSTDTQYF,TGTGCCAGCAGCTCCAACCCCAAATCCACAGATACGCAGTATTTT
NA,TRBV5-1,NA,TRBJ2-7,CASSLAWDATYEQYF,TGCGCCAGCAGCTTGGCGTGGGACGCCACCTACGAGCAGTACTTC
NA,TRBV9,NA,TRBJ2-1,CASSVVGVGDEQFF,TGTGCCAGCAGCGTAGTTGGAGTCGGCGATGAGCAGTTCTTC
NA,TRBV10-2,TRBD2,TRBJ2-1,CATKTSGLSLGGNEQFF,TGCGCCACTAAGACTAGCGGGCTTTCCTTAGGAGGGAATGAGCAGTTCTTC
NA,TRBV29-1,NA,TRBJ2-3,CSVSPPKTDTQYF,TGCAGCGTGAGCCCCCCTAAGACAGATACGCAGTATTTT
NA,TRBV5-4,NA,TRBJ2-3,CASSPINPRGGQVDTQYF,TGTGCCAGCAGCCCGATTAACCCGCGCGGGGGCCAGGTAGATACGCAGTATTTT
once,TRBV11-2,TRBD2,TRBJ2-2,CASSFTSGGTNTGELFF,TGTGCCAGCAGCTTTACTAGCGGGGGGACGAACACCGGGGAGCTGTTTTTT
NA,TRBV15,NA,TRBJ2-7,CATSRRGAYEQYF,TGTGCCACCAGCAGGAGGGGAGCCTACGAGCAGTACTTC
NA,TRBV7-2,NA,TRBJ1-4,CASSLRLVGEKLFF,TGTGCCAGCAGCTTAAGGCTCGTCGGCGAAAAACTGTTTTTT
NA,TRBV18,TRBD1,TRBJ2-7,CASSPRQGLVFTYEQYF,TGTGCCAGCTCACCCAGACAGGGGTTAGTTTTCACCTACGAGCAGTACTTC
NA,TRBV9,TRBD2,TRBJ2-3,CASSVAGGYTDTQYF,TGTGCCAGCAGCGTGGCGGGAGGGTACACAGATACGCAGTATTTT
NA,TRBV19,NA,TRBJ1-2,CASSQGPRYGYTF,TGTGCCAGTAGCCAAGGACCTAGGTATGGCTACACCTTC
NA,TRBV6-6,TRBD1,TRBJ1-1,CASFNEGARPEAFF,TGTGCCAGCTTTAATGAGGGGGCGCGTCCTGAAGCTTTCTTT
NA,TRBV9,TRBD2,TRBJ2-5,CASSPSTSGQETQYF,TGTGCCAGCAGCCCCTCGACTAGCGGCCAAGAGACCCAGTACTTC
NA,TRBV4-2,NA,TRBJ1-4,CASSHKGVEREKLFF,TGTGCCAGCAGCCATAAGGGGGTAGAGAGAGAAAAACTGTTTTTT
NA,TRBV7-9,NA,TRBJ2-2,CASSFAGGRAGELFF,TGTGCCAGCAGCTTCGCCGGCGGGCGAGCCGGGGAGCTGTTTTTT
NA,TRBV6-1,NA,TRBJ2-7,CASSEGPVSYEQYF,TGTGCCAGCAGTGAAGGGCCTGTGTCCTACGAGCAGTACTTC
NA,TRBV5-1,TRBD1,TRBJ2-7,CASSEPTGKGYSYEQYF,TGCGCCAGCAGCGAGCCGACAGGGAAAGGCTACTCCTACGAGCAGTACTTC
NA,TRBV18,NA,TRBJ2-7,CASSPNRDSEQYF,TGTGCCAGCTCACCTAACAGGGATAGCGAGCAGTACTTC
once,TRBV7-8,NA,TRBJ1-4,CASSLREKLFF,TGTGCCAGCAGCTTAAGGGAAAAACTGTTTTTT
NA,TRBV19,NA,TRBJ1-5,CASTVPGVWVQPQHF,TGTGCCAGTACTGTCCCGGGGGTTTGGGTCCAGCCCCAGCATTTT
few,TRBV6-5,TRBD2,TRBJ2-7,CASSTIAGTYEQYF,TGTGCCAGCAGTACAATAGCGGGGACCTACGAGCAGTACTTC
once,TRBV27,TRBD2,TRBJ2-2,CASSLREGYTGELFF,TGTGCCAGCAGTTTGCGGGAGGGATACACCGGGGAGCTGTTTTTT
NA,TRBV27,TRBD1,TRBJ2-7,CASGQTGGGLISGYEQYF,TGTGCCAGCGGCCAAACAGGGGGCGGATTAATTTCTGGTTACGAGCAGTACTTC
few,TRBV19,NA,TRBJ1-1,CASSIEGVNTEAFF,TGTGCCAGTAGTATAGAAGGGGTGAACACTGAAGCTTTCTTT